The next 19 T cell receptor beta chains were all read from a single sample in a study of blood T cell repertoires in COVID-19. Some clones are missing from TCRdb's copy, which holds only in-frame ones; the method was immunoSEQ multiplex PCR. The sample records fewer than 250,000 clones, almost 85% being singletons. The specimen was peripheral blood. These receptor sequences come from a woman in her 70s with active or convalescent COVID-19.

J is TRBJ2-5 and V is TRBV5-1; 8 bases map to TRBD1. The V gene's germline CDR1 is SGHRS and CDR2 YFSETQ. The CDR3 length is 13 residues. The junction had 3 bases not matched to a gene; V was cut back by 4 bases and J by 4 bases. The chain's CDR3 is CASSRGQGETQYF. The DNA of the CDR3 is TGCGCCAGCAGCCGCGGACAGGGAGAGACCCAGTACTTC.

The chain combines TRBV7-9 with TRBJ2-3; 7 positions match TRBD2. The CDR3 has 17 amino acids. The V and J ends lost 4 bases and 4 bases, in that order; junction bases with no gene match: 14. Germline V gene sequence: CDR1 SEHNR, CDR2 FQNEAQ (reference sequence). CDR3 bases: TGTGCCAGCAGCTCCCCTTTAAGCGGGAAAGGCGCAGATACGCAGTATTTT. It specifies CASSSPLSGKGADTQYF.

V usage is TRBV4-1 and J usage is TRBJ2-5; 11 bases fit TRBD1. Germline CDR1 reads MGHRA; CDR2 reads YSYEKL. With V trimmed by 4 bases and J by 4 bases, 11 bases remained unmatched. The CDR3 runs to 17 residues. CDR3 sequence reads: CASSRSYPGQGGETQYF. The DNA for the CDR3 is TGCGCCAGCAGCCGATCGTACCCGGGACAGGGGGGAGAGACCCAGTACTTC.

The CDR3 is CASSGQGYEQYF. The CDR3 DNA reads as TGTGCCAGCTCGGGACAGGGCTACGAGCAGTACTTC. V is TRBV19 and J is TRBJ2-7; TRBD1 matches 9 bases. This CDR3 has 12 residues. V gave up 9 bases and J gave up 3 bases; unmatched junction bases: 3. CDR1 LNHDA and CDR2 SQIVND come from the germline V gene (reference sequence).

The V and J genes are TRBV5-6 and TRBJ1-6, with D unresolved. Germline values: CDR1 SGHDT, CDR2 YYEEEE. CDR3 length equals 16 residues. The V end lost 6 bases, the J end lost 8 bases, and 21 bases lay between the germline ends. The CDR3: CASKTEGLYRDSPLHF. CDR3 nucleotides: TGTGCCAGCAAAACTGAGGGCCTCTATCGGGATTCACCCCTCCACTTT.

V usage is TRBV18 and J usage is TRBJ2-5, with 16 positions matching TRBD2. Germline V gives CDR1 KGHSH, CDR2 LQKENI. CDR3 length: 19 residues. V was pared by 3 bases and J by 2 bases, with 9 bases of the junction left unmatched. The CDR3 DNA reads TGTGCCAGCTCACCCCTCTCCGGGACTAGCGGGAGGGTACAAGAGACCCAGTACTTC. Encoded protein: CASSPLSGTSGRVQETQYF. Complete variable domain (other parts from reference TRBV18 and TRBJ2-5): NAGVMQNPRHLVRRRGQEARLRCSPMKGHSHVYWYRQLPEEGLKFMVYLQKENIIDESGMPKERFSAEFPKEGPSILRIQQVVRGDSAAYFCASSPLSGTSGRVQETQYFGPGTRLLVL.

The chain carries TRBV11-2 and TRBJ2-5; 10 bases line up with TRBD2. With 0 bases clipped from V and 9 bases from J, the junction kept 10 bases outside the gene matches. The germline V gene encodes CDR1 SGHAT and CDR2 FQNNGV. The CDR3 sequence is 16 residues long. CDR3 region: CASSLDPTSGRGSQYF. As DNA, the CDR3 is TGTGCCAGCAGCTTAGATCCGACTAGCGGGCGCGGTTCCCAGTACTTC.

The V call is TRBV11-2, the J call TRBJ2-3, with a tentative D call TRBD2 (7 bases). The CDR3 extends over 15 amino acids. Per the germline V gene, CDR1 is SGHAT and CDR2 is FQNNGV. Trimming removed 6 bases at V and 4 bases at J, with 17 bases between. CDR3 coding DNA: TGTGCCAGCAGTAAGGGGGGGCCAGGGGCAGATACGCAGTATTTT. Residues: CASSKGGPGADTQYF.

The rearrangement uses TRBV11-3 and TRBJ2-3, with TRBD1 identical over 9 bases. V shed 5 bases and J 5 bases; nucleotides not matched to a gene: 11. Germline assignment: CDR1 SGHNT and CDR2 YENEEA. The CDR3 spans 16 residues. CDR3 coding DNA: TGTGCCAGCAGCGATACCGGGACAGGGAGGGGAGATACGCAGTATTTT. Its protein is CASSDTGTGRGDTQYF.

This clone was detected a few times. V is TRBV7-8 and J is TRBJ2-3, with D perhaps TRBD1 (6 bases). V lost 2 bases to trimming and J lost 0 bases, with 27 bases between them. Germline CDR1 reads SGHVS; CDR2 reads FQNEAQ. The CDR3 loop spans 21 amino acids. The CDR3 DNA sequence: TGTGCCAGCAGCTTACGCTGGAGGAGCAACAGGGTGGTAACTAGCACAGATACGCAGTATTTT. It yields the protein CASSLRWRSNRVVTSTDTQYF.

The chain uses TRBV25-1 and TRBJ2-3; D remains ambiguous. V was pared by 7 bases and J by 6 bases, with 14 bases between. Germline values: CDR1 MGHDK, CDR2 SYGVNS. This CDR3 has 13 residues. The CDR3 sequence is CASTPLSRDTQYF. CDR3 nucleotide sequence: TGTGCCAGCACGCCCCTAAGCCGGGATACGCAGTATTTT.

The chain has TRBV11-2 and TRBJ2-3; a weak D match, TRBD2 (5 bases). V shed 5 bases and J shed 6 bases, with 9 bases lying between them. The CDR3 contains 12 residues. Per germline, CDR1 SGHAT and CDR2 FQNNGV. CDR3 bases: TGTGCCAGCAGCCCCGGGGTGGATACGCAGTATTTT. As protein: CASSPGVDTQYF.

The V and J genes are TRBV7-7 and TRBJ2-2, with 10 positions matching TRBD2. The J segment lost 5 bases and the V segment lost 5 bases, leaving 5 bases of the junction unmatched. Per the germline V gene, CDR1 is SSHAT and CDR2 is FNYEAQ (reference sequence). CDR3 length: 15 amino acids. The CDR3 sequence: CASSRAGGSTGELFF. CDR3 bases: TGTGCCAGCAGCAGAGCGGGAGGGAGTACCGGGGAGCTGTTTTTT.

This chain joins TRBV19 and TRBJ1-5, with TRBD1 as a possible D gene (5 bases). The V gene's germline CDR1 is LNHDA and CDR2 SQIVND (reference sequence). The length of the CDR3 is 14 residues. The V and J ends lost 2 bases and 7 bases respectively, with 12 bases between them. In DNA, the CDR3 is TGTGCCAGTAGTATACAGGGTTTGGGACAGCCCCAGCATTTT. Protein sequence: CASSIQGLGQPQHF.

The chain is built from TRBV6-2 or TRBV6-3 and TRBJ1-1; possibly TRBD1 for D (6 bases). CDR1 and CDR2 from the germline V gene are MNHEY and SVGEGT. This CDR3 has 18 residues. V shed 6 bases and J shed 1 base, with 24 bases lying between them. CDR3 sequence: CASSPYQGPTGPNTEAFF. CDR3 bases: TGTGCCAGCAGCCCCTATCAGGGGCCTACAGGCCCGAACACTGAAGCTTTCTTT.

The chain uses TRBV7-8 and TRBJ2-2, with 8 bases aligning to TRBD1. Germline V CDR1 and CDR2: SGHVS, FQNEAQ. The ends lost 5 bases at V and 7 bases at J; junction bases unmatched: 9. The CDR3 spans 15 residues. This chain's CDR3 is CASSQDRAAGGELFF. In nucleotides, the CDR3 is TGTGCCAGCAGCCAGGACAGGGCGGCAGGCGGGGAGCTGTTTTTT.

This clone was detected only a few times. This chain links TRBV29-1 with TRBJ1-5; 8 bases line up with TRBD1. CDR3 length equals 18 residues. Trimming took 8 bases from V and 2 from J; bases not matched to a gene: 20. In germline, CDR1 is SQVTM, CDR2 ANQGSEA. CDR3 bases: TGCAGCCCTTACACACAGGGGGGAAACGATAGTGGCAATCAGCCCCAGCATTTT. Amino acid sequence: CSPYTQGGNDSGNQPQHF.

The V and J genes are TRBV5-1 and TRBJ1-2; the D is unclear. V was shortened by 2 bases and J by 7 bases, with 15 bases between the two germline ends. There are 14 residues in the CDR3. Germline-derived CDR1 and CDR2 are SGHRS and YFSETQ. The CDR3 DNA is TGCGCCAGCAGCTTCTCAGGCGAGGGAACTGGCTACACCTTC. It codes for CASSFSGEGTGYTF.

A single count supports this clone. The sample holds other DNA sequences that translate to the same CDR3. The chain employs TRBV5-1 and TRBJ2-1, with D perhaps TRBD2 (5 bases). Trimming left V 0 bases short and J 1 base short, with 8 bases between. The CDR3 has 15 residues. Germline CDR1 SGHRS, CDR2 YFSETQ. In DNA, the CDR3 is TGCGCCAGCAGCTTGGGAGGGAGTTCCTACAATGAGCAGTTCTTC. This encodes CASSLGGSSYNEQFF.